The T cell receptor (beta chain) described here comes from a study of Graves' ophthalmopathy and Graves' hyperthyroidism. Hyperthyroidism is called stable when no ophthalmopathy develops within 18 months of follow-up. Uncontrolled infections, other autoimmune diseases, pregnancy or lactation barred patients from enrollment. TCR beta CDR3 amplification used RNA transcripts. In the first round, RT-PCR was carried out with HTBI primers, and a multiplex PCR formed the second round. From the multiplex PCR reads, TCRdb called clonotypes with MiXCR, one entry per CDR3 protein. The repertoire includes 300,000 to 500,000 distinct CDR3 sequences, 15% of them detected once, and roughly 7% sits in the top ten. In its sample, this clonotype was seen many times. This CDR3 comprises 15 residues. The germline V and J ends were trimmed by 0 bases and 2 bases, with 10 bases remaining between them.

The rearrangement uses TRBV12-3 or TRBV12-4 and TRBJ1-2; D is undetermined. Sequencing input: peripheral blood. This TCR derives from a woman in her late teens or twenties with stable Graves' hyperthyroidism. The CDR3 nucleotides are TGTGCCAGCAGTTTAGCGCATGGCGCGAACTATGGCTACACCTTC. Amino acid sequence: CASSLAHGANYGYTF.